A single count supports the clone carrying this T cell receptor beta chain. V shed 7 bases and J 8 bases; nucleotides not matched to a gene: 17. Germline V lookup: CDR1 LNHDA, CDR2 SQIVND (reference sequence). The CDR3 covers 19 residues. The assay was immunoSEQ multiplex PCR, and TCRdb's table has in-frame clones only and misses some. The table records roughly 250,000 clones, approximately 91% of them present only once. These data originate in a study of blood T cell repertoires in COVID-19. Those who participated ranged in age from about 18 to 95 years and resided in 20 to 25 US areas. Participants had their cohort set by participant-reported clinical history.

Material: PBMCs or T cells enriched from blood (not recorded which). The chain is built from TRBV19 and TRBJ2-1; TRBD2 matches at 16 bases. This TCR was recovered from a woman in her 40s with acute COVID-19. The CDR3 region is CASIKGTSGGAYSTDEQFF. In nucleotides, the CDR3 is TGTGCCAGTATCAAGGGGACTAGCGGGGGGGCCTATTCTACTGATGAGCAGTTCTTC.